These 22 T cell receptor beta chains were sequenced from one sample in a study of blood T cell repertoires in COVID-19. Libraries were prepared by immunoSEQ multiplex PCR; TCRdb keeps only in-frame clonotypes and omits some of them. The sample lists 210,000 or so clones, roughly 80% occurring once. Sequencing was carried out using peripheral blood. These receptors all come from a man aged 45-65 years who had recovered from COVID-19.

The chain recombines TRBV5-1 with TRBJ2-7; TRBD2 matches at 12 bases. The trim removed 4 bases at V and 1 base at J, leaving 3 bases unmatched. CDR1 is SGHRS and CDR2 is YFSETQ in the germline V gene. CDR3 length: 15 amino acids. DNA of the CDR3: TGCGCCAGCAGCCCTAGCGGGAGGGGGTCCTACGAGCAGTACTTC. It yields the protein CASSPSGRGSYEQYF.

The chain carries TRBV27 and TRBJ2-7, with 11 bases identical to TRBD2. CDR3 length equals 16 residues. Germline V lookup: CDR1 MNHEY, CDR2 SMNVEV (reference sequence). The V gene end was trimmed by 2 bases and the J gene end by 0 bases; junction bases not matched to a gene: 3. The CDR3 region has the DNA TGTGCCAGCAGTTTACGCGGACTAGCGGGCTCCTACGAGCAGTACTTC. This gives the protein CASSLRGLAGSYEQYF.

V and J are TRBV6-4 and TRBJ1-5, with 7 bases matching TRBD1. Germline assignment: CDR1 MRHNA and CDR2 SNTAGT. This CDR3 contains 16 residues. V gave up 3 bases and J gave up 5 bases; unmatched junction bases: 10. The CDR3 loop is CASSEYDRELDQPQHF. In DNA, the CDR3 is TGTGCCAGCAGTGAATACGACAGGGAACTTGATCAGCCCCAGCATTTT.

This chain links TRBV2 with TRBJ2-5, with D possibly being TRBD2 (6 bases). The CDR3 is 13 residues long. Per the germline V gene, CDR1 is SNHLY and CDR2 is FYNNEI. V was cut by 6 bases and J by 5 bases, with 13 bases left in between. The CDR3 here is CASRVGGGETQYF. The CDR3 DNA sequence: TGTGCCAGCAGGGTGGGGGGAGGTGAGACCCAGTACTTC. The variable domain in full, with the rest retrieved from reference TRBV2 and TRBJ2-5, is EPEVTQTPSHQVTQMGQEVILRCVPISNHLYFYWYRQILGQKVEFLVSFYNNEISEKSEIFDDQFSVERPDGSNFTLKIRSTKLEDSAMYFCASRVGGGETQYFGPGTRLLVL.

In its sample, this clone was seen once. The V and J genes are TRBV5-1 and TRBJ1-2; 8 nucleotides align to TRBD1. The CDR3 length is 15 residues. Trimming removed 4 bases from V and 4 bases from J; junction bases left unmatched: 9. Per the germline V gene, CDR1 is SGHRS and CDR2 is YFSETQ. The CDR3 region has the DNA TGCGCCAGCAGCGTTTCCGGGACAGGTGTCTATGGCTACACCTTC. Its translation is CASSVSGTGVYGYTF.

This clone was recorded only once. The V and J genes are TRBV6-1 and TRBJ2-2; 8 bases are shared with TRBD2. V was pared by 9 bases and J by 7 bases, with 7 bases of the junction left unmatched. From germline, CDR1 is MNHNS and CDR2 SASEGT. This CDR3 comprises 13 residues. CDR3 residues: CASVAGLNGELFF. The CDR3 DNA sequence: TGTGCCAGTGTAGCGGGGCTTAACGGGGAGCTGTTTTTT.

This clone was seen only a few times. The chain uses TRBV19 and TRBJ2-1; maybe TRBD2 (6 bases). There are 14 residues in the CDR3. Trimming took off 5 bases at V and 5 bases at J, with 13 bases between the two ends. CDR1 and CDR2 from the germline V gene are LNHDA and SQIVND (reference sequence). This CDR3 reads CASSSYGGDNEQFF. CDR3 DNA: TGTGCCAGTAGTTCATATGGCGGGGACAATGAGCAGTTCTTC.

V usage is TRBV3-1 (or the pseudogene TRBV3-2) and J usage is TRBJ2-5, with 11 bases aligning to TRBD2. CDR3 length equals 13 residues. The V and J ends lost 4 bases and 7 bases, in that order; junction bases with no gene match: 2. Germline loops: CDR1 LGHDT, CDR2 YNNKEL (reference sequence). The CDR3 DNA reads TGTGCCAGCAGCCCCCTAGCGGGAGGGACCCAGTACTTC. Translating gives CASSPLAGGTQYF.

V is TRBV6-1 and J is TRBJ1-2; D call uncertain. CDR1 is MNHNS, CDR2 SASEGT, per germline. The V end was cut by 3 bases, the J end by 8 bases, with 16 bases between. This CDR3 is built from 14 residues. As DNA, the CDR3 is TGTGCCAGCAGTGATCCACTCCGGTTCGGGGGCTACACCTTC. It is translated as CASSDPLRFGGYTF.

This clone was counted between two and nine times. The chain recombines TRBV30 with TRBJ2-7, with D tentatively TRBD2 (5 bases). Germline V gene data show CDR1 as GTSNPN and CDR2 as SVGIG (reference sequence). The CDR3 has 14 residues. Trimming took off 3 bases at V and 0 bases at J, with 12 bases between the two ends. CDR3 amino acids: CAWRMRGNSYEQYF. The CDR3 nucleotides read TGTGCCTGGAGAATGAGAGGGAACTCCTACGAGCAGTACTTC.

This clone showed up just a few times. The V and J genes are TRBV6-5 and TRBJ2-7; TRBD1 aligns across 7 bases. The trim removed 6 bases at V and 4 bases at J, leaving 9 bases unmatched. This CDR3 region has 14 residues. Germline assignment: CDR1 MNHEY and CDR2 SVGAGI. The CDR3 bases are TGTGCCAGCAGCAGACAGGGCAAAGAATACGAGCAGTACTTC. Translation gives CASSRQGKEYEQYF.

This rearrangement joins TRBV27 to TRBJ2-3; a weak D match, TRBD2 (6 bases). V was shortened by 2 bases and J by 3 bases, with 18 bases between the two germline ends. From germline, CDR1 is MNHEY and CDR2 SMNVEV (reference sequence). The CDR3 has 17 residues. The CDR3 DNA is TGTGCCAGCAGTTTAGTGGGAGGCACGCCCCGAACAGATACGCAGTATTTT. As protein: CASSLVGGTPRTDTQYF.

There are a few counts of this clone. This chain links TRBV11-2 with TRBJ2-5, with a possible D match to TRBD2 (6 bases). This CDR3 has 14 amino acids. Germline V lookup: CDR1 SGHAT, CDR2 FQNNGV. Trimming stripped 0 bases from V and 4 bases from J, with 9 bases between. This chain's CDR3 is CASSLERGGETQYF. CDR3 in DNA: TGTGCCAGCAGCTTAGAAAGGGGAGGAGAGACCCAGTACTTC.

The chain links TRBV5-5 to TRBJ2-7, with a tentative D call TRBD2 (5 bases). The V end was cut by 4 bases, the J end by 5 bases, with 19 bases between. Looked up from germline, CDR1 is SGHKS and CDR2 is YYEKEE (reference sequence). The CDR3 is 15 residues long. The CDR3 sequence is CASSRLPADHDEQYF. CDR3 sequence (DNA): TGTGCCAGCAGCCGCCTCCCAGCGGACCATGACGAGCAGTACTTC.

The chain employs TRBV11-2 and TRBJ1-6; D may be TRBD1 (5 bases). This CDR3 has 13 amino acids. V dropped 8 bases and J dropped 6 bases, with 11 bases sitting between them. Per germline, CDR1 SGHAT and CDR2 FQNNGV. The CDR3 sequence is CASSDSLNSPLHF. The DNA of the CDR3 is TGTGCCAGCTCCGACAGCCTTAATTCACCCCTCCACTTT.

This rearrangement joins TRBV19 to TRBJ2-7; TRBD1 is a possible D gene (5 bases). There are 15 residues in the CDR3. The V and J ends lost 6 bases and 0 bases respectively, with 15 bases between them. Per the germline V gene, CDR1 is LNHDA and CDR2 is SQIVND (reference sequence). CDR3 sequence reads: CASRKSRQTSYEQYF. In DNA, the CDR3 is TGTGCCAGTAGGAAGAGCAGACAGACCTCCTACGAGCAGTACTTC.

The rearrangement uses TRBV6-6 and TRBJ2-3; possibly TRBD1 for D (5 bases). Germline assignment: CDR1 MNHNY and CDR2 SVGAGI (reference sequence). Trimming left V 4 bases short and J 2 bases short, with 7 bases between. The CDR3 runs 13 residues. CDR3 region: CASSSQVTDTQYF. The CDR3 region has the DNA TGTGCCAGCAGTTCACAGGTCACAGATACGCAGTATTTT.

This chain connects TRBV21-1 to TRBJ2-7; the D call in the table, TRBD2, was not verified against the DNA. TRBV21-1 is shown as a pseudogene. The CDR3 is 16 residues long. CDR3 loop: CASVDELETDAYEQYF. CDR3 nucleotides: TGTGCCAGCGTCGATGAGCTAGAGACGGATGCCTACGAGCAGTACTTC.

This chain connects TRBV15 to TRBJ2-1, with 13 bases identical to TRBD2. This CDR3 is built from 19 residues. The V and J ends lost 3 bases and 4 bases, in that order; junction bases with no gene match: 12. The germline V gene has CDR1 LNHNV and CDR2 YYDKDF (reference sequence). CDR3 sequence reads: CATSRIRRGTSGKYNEQFF. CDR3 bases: TGTGCCACCAGCAGGATTAGGCGTGGGACTAGCGGGAAATACAATGAGCAGTTCTTC.

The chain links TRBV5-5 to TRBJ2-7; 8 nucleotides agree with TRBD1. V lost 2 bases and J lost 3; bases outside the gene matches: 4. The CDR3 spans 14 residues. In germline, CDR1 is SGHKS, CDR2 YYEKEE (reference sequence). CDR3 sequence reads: CASSFGQGGYEQYF. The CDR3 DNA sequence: TGTGCCAGCAGCTTCGGACAGGGTGGCTACGAGCAGTACTTC.

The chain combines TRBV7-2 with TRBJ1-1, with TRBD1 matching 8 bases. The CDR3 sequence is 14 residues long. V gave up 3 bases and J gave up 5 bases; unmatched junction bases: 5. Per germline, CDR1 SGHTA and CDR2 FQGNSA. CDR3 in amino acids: CASSFNDRGTEAFF. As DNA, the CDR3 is TGTGCCAGCAGCTTCAACGACAGGGGAACTGAAGCTTTCTTT.

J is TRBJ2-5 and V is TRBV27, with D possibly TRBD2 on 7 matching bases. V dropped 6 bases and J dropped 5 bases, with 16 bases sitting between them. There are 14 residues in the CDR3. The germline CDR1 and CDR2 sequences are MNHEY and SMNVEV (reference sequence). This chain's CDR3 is CASSPRGGRETQYF. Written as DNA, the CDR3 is TGTGCCAGCAGCCCTAGGGGGGGCAGGGAGACCCAGTACTTC.